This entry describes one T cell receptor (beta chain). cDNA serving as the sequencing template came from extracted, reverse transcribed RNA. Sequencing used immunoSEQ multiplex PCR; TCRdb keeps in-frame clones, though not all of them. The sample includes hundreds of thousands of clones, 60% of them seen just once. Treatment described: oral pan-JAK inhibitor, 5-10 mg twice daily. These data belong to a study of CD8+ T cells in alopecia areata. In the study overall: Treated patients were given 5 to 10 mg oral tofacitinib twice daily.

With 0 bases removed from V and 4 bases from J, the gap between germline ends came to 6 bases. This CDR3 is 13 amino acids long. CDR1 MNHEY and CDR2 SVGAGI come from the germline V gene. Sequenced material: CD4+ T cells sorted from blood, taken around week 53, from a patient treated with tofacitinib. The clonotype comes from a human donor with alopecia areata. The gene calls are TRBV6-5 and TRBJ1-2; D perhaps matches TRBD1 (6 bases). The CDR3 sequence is CASSYSGGYGYTF. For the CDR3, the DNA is TGTGCCAGCAGTTACTCAGGGGGCTATGGCTACACCTTC.